This T cell receptor (beta chain) emerged from a study of blood T cell repertoires in COVID-19. V lost 3 bases to trimming and J lost 4 bases; unmatched junction nucleotides: 8. Germline CDR1 LGHNA, CDR2 YSLEER. CDR3 length: 15 amino acids. TCRdb's table, derived via immunoSEQ multiplex PCR, lists solely in-frame clones and lacks some. The data show over 250,000 clones, 88% seen once. The chain has TRBV4-3 and TRBJ1-2, with 7 nucleotides matching TRBD1. The sample consisted of peripheral blood. This receptor was taken from a woman between 35 and 50 years old who had recovered from COVID-19. The CDR3 spells CASSQAPSGGYGYTF. The CDR3 DNA reads as TGCGCCAGCAGCCAGGCCCCCTCAGGGGGCTATGGCTACACCTTC.